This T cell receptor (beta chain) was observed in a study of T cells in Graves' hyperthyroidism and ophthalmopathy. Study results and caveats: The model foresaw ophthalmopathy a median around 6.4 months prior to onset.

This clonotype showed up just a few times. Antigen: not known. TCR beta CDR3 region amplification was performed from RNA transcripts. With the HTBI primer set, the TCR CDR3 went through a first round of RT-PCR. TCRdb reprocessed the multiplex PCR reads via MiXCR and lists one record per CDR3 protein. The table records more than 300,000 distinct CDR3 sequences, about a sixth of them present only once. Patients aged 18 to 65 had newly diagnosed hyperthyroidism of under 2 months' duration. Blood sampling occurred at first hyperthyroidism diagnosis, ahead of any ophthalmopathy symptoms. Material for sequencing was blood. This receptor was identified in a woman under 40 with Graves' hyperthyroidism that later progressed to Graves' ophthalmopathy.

The CDR3 DNA is TGTGCCAGTAGTATAGATCCCCCGGGACAGGGTAACACTGAAGCTTTCTTT. This sequence encodes CASSIDPPGQGNTEAFF. The J gene is TRBJ1-1, the V gene TRBV19, with 9 nucleotides matching TRBD1. The junction had 7 bases not matched to a gene; V was cut back by 0 bases and J by 2 bases. This CDR3 spans 17 amino acids. The germline V gene encodes CDR1 LNHDA and CDR2 SQIVND (reference sequence).